This paragraph covers one TCR beta chain sequence. Antigen: not known. Possible read error: a much larger clone is one base away. Amplification yielded TCR beta CDR3 regions, with RNA transcripts as the source. The HTBI set primed first-round TCR CDR3 RT-PCR. TCRdb re-called the multiplex PCR reads through MiXCR, storing one row per CDR3 protein. The repertoire has 300,000 to 400,000 distinct CDR3 sequences, more than 14% of them found once; the top ten carry about 18%. Thyroid ultrasound and orbital computed tomography, with clinical symptoms and serum thyroxine and TRAb, informed diagnoses. Trimming took 7 bases from V and 4 from J, leaving 22 bases between them. CDR3 length: 16 amino acids. The germline CDR1 and CDR2 sequences are DFQATT and SNEGSKA (reference sequence). The data stem from a study of T cells in Graves' hyperthyroidism and ophthalmopathy. About the study: It was at initial diagnosis, before any treatment, that peripheral blood was collected.

Study-level points and caveats: The model anticipated ophthalmopathy a median around 6 months pre-onset. Blood held most thyroid clonotypes expanded above 0.001 frequency.

The V gene is TRBV20-1, the J gene TRBJ2-2, with D perhaps given as TRBD1 or TRBD2 (5 bases each). Material: blood. The clonotype was recovered from a woman in her thirties with Graves' ophthalmopathy. In DNA, the CDR3 is TGCAGTGTTCCCGCGAACGGGGACGCGGTCACCGGGGAGCTGTTTTTT. This codes for CSVPANGDAVTGELFF.